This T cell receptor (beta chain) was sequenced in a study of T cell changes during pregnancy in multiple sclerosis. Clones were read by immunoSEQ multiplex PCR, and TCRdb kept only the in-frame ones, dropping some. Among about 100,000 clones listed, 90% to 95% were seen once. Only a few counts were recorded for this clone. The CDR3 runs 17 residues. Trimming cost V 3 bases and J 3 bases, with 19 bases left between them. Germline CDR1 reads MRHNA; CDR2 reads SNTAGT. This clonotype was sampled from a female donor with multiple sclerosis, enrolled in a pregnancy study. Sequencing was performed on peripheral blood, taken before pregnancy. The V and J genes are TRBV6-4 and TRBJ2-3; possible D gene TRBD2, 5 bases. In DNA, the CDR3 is TGTGCCAGCAGTGATGCAACGGGCTCTGGAGGAACAGATACGCAGTATTTT. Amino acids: CASSDATGSGGTDTQYF.